One sample yielded the 21 T cell receptor beta chains listed below, sequenced in a study of blood T cell repertoires in COVID-19. TCRdb's copy holds only in-frame clones and misses some; the assay was immunoSEQ multiplex PCR. This table holds tens of thousands of clones, about 83% found once. The sequenced material came from peripheral blood. The receptors here all came from a man between 45 and 60 years old with COVID-19, enrolled during active disease.

The chain links TRBV5-1 to TRBJ1-2; D may be TRBD1 (5 bases). Between the trimmed V and J ends, which lost 1 base and 3 bases, there was a span of 16 bases. Germline V CDR1 and CDR2: SGHRS, YFSETQ. CDR3 length: 16 amino acids. CDR3 region: CASSLSGLSYDYGYTF. In DNA form, the CDR3 reads TGCGCCAGCAGCTTGTCAGGGTTGTCTTATGACTATGGCTACACCTTC. Variable domain in full (rest from reference TRBV5-1 and TRBJ1-2): KAGVTQTPRYLIKTRGQQVTLSCSPISGHRSVSWYQQTPGQGLQFLFEYFSETQRNKGNFPGRFSGRQFSNSRSEMNVSTLELGDSALYLCASSLSGLSYDYGYTFGSGTRLTVV.

This clone was counted a single time. This chain uses TRBV28 with TRBJ1-6; TRBD1 is a possible D gene (5 bases). With 8 bases removed from V and 13 bases from J, the gap between germline ends came to 9 bases. The length of the CDR3 is 10 residues. The germline V gene encodes CDR1 MDHEN and CDR2 SYDVKM. CDR3 sequence reads: CASGQTPLHF. CDR3 nucleotide sequence: TGTGCCAGCGGACAAACTCCCCTCCACTTT.

This chain connects TRBV20-1 to TRBJ2-3; tentatively, D is TRBD2 (6 bases). The V gene lost 3 bases and the J gene lost 0 bases, with 13 bases spanning the gap. The germline V gene encodes CDR1 DFQATT and CDR2 SNEGSKA (reference sequence). The CDR3 runs 15 residues. DNA for the CDR3: TGCAGTGCTAGTCCACGGGAGAGAAGCACAGATACGCAGTATTTT. The encoded protein is CSASPRERSTDTQYF.

The chain is built from TRBV27 and TRBJ2-7; possible D gene TRBD2, 6 bases. The CDR3 runs to 13 residues. Germline CDR1 and CDR2: MNHEY and SMNVEV (reference sequence). The V end was cut by 3 bases, the J end by 1 base, with 7 bases between. CDR3 sequence (DNA): TGTGCCAGCAGTTTCGGGGGATCCTACGAGCAGTACTTC. Translating it yields CASSFGGSYEQYF.

J is TRBJ2-7 and V is TRBV4-1, with TRBD2 matching 9 bases. Germline V CDR1 and CDR2: MGHRA, YSYEKL. This CDR3 comprises 13 residues. Trimming took 3 bases from V and 6 from J; bases not matched to a gene: 3. CDR3 nucleotide sequence: TGCGCCAGCAGCCACCCGCGGGGGGGCGAGCAGTACTTC. Its protein product is CASSHPRGGEQYF.

The chain combines TRBV19 with TRBJ1-6; TRBD1 aligns across 11 bases. This CDR3 has 16 residues. CDR1 LNHDA and CDR2 SQIVND come from the germline V gene (reference sequence). V lost 11 bases to trimming and J lost 10 bases; unmatched junction nucleotides: 16. Here the CDR3 reads CAAARSPGTGGSPLHF. CDR3 sequence (DNA): TGTGCCGCCGCCCGGAGCCCCGGGACAGGGGGATCACCCCTCCACTTT.

The CDR3, as DNA: TGTGCCAGCAGCCCTGCCCCCCAGGCTAGCCAGGAGACCCAGTACTTC. This sequence encodes CASSPAPQASQETQYF. V and J are TRBV5-4 and TRBJ2-5; D perhaps matches TRBD2 (5 bases). The CDR3 extends over 16 amino acids. Looked up from germline, CDR1 is SGHNT and CDR2 is YYREEE (reference sequence). V was pared by 4 bases and J by 5 bases, with 21 bases between.

The gene calls are TRBV29-1 and TRBJ2-1; TRBD1 agrees at 10 bases. The CDR3 contains 12 residues. Germline V CDR1 and CDR2: SQVTM, ANQGSEA. The junction had 8 bases not matched to a gene; V was cut back by 8 bases and J by 10 bases. The CDR3 here is CSWDRGRDEQFF. The CDR3 coding sequence is TGCAGCTGGGACAGGGGTCGAGACGAGCAGTTCTTC.

V gene TRBV5-1 combines with J gene TRBJ1-6; D is perhaps TRBD1 (6 bases). With 0 bases removed from V and 6 bases from J, the gap between germline ends came to 10 bases. The germline CDR1 and CDR2 sequences are SGHRS and YFSETQ. The CDR3 is made up of 15 amino acids. The CDR3 loop reads CASSLGPGVNSPLHF. CDR3 bases: TGCGCCAGCAGCTTGGGTCCAGGGGTTAATTCACCCCTCCACTTT.

The J gene is TRBJ1-5, the V gene TRBV12-3 or TRBV12-4; D is ambiguous. V dropped 4 bases and J dropped 6 bases, with 10 bases sitting between them. The CDR3 sequence is 13 residues long. CDR3 region: CASSSQRGQPQHF. The CDR3 region has the DNA TGTGCCAGCAGTTCACAACGGGGTCAGCCCCAGCATTTT.

The chain recombines TRBV5-4 with TRBJ2-3; D is possibly TRBD2 (6 bases). The CDR3 is 15 amino acids. V lost 4 bases and J 2 bases, leaving 14 bases between the germline ends. Germline assignment: CDR1 SGHNT and CDR2 YYREEE (reference sequence). In DNA, the CDR3 is TGTGCCAGCAGCCCCCGGGACTCAACCACAGATACGCAGTATTTT. It codes for CASSPRDSTTDTQYF.

The chain links TRBV7-9 to TRBJ2-1, with D perhaps TRBD2 (7 bases). The CDR3 is 15 amino acids. Germline V gene lookup returns CDR1 SEHNR and CDR2 FQNEAQ (reference sequence). V lost 7 bases to trimming and J lost 8 bases, with 21 bases between them. The CDR3 nucleotides read TGTGCCAGCACCCTTCCGGGGGGCGGCGAATATGAGCAGTTCTTC. As protein: CASTLPGGGEYEQFF.

V and J are TRBV10-3 and TRBJ2-1; 7 nucleotides match TRBD2. This CDR3 comprises 15 residues. CDR1 and CDR2 from the germline V gene are ENHRY and SYGVKD. The J segment lost 3 bases and the V segment lost 2 bases, leaving 4 bases of the junction unmatched. Written as DNA, the CDR3 is TGTGCCATCAGTGAGCGTAGCGGGTTCTACAATGAGCAGTTCTTC. Translated: CAISERSGFYNEQFF.

The chain joins TRBV9 to TRBJ2-3, with 9 positions matching TRBD2. The CDR3 contains 17 residues. The germline V gene has CDR1 SGDLS and CDR2 YYNGEE. The trim removed 4 bases at V and 4 bases at J, leaving 13 bases unmatched. The CDR3 is CASSPFGASGVADTQYF. In DNA, the CDR3 is TGTGCCAGCAGCCCTTTTGGGGCTAGCGGGGTGGCAGATACGCAGTATTTT.

Comment on this clone: One junction end does not reproduce the germline sequence, and a read error may be involved. The CDR3 DNA follows: TGTGCCAGCAGTATAAGCGGGAGCGCAGATACGCAGTATTTT. Amino acid sequence: CASSISGSADTQYF. V usage is TRBV19 and J usage is TRBJ2-3; 8 bases line up with TRBD2. Germline-derived CDR1 and CDR2 are LNHDA and SQIVND (reference sequence). The CDR3 spans 14 residues.

This chain connects TRBV7-8 to TRBJ2-7; the D is unclear. The CDR3 sequence is 13 residues long. Germline values: CDR1 SGHVS, CDR2 FQNEAQ. Trimming removed 1 base at V and 5 bases at J, with 9 bases between. CDR3 amino acids: CASSLGVRDEQYF. The DNA of the CDR3 is TGTGCCAGCAGCTTAGGAGTTCGGGACGAGCAGTACTTC.

V usage is TRBV11-2 and J usage is TRBJ2-5; 7 nucleotides line up with TRBD1. CDR1 and CDR2 (germline): SGHAT, FQNNGV. The CDR3 contains 13 residues. Unmatched junction bases numbered 5, after V lost 5 bases and J lost 5 bases. In DNA form, the CDR3 reads TGTGCCAGCAGCCGACTCAGGGGGGAGACCCAGTACTTC. Translated, it gives CASSRLRGETQYF.

This chain uses TRBV19 with TRBJ2-2; D unresolved. CDR3 length: 13 residues. CDR1 LNHDA and CDR2 SQIVND come from the germline V gene (reference sequence). The ends were cut back, 3 bases at V and 6 bases at J, with 8 bases in the middle. The CDR3 bases are TGTGCCAGTAGTATTGTCTTTCCCGGGGAGCTGTTTTTT. The encoded protein is CASSIVFPGELFF.

This rearrangement joins TRBV9 to TRBJ2-2, with D possibly matching TRBD2 (6 bases). Trimming took off 0 bases at V and 8 bases at J, with 14 bases between the two ends. The CDR3 extends over 15 amino acids. CDR1 is SGDLS, CDR2 YYNGEE, per germline. The CDR3 sequence: CASSVVVAAEGELFF. As DNA, the CDR3 is TGTGCCAGCAGCGTAGTGGTAGCGGCGGAGGGGGAGCTGTTTTTT.

This rearrangement joins TRBV4-1 to TRBJ2-5; a possible D gene is TRBD1 (6 bases). The V and J ends lost 3 bases and 1 base respectively, with 18 bases between them. The CDR3 consists of 17 residues. The germline CDR1 and CDR2 sequences are MGHRA and YSYEKL. The CDR3 sequence: CASSHKTTGTLQETQYF. The CDR3 DNA reads TGCGCCAGCAGCCACAAGACCACAGGGACCCTCCAAGAGACCCAGTACTTC.

The rearrangement uses TRBV6-1 and TRBJ2-7, with D perhaps TRBD1 (5 bases). V shed 3 bases and J shed 1 base, with 13 bases lying between them. CDR1 MNHNS and CDR2 SASEGT come from the germline V gene. CDR3 length equals 15 residues. The CDR3 sequence is CASSDIPDKSYEQYF. The CDR3 region has the DNA TGTGCCAGCAGTGATATTCCGGACAAATCCTACGAGCAGTACTTC.